The source of this T cell receptor beta chain is a study of blood T cell repertoires in COVID-19. Overall study: Whether acute or convalescent, the COVID-19 samples came from the United States, Italy and Spain. In each case, the material was cDNA or gDNA derived from T cells, B-cell-depleted T cells, or PBMCs.

This clone is a singleton in its sample. In the study's own analysis: Estimated nucleated cell counts came from reference gene primer amplification. Some clones are missing from TCRdb's copy, which holds only in-frame ones; the method was immunoSEQ multiplex PCR. Clone size and the V and J calls come from that table; the DNA yielded D and trimming. The data show under 300,000 clones, roughly 80% seen once. The sequence derives from a woman over 75 with acute or convalescent COVID-19. Sequences were obtained from peripheral blood.

CDR3 bases: TGTGCCAGCAGCTTGGAAGGTAGCGGGATTGGGGGAGAGACCCAGTACTTC. This encodes CASSLEGSGIGGETQYF. The chain links TRBV5-6 to TRBJ2-5, with 8 nucleotides matching TRBD2. Germline V gene data show CDR1 as SGHDT and CDR2 as YYEEEE. The CDR3 consists of 17 residues. V dropped 0 bases and J dropped 4; count of bases not matched to a gene: 11.